The 25 T cell receptor beta chains presented below share a single source sample, sequenced in a study of cytomegalovirus exposure and HLA in healthy donors. Generated by immunoSEQ multiplex PCR, the TCRdb table keeps only in-frame clones and is missing some. The sample lists 65,000 or so clones, about 94% occurring once. The sample comprised PBMCs. All receptors come from a man aged 18 to 35 in good health and CMV-seropositive.

This clone has only one observation. The chain carries TRBV30 and TRBJ2-7, with a weak D call TRBD2 (5 bases). Germline V CDR1 and CDR2: GTSNPN, SVGIG (reference sequence). The CDR3 runs to 13 residues. Trimming removed 1 base from V and 3 bases from J, with 10 bases in between. The CDR3 loop reads CAWSGRLGYEQYF. The CDR3, as DNA: TGTGCCTGGAGTGGGAGGTTGGGCTACGAGCAGTACTTC.

J is TRBJ2-2 and V is TRBV29-1; D call uncertain. The ends were cut back, 4 bases at V and 8 bases at J, with 11 bases in the middle. The CDR3 runs 12 residues. CDR1 and CDR2 (germline): SQVTM, ANQGSEA. The CDR3 reads CSVASNSGELFF. The CDR3 DNA reads as TGCAGCGTTGCTTCGAACTCTGGGGAGCTGTTTTTT.

The rearrangement joins TRBV2 to TRBJ2-3, with 10 bases aligning to TRBD1. The CDR3 has 18 amino acids. Germline loops: CDR1 SNHLY, CDR2 FYNNEI. The ends lost 0 bases at V and 2 bases at J; junction bases unmatched: 8. CDR3 nucleotide sequence: TGTGCCAGCAGTGAAGCCCGGACAGGGGGTCTGAACACAGATACGCAGTATTTT. Amino acids: CASSEARTGGLNTDTQYF.

The V call is TRBV2, the J call TRBJ1-5, with TRBD1 as a possible D gene (5 bases). CDR3 length equals 15 residues. CDR1 SNHLY and CDR2 FYNNEI come from the germline V gene. The V end was cut by 6 bases, the J end by 0 bases, with 12 bases between. CDR3 in amino acids: CASRPDRISNQPQHF. The DNA for the CDR3 is TGTGCCAGCAGGCCCGACAGAATTAGCAATCAGCCCCAGCATTTT.

V gene TRBV9 combines with J gene TRBJ1-2, with no clear D. The CDR3 spans 13 residues. Germline V gene data show CDR1 as SGDLS and CDR2 as YYNGEE. V was cut by 6 bases and J by 9 bases, with 18 bases left in between. The CDR3 spells CASTGLGSGSYTF. The CDR3 DNA follows: TGTGCCAGCACCGGACTCGGATCTGGGAGCTACACCTTC.

The chain is built from TRBV18 and TRBJ2-7; D gene uncertain. V lost 2 bases to trimming and J lost 3 bases, with 14 bases between them. The CDR3 runs 15 residues. Germline-derived CDR1 and CDR2 are KGHSH and LQKENI. The CDR3 loop is CASSPSPQLVYEQYF. The CDR3 DNA reads TGTGCCAGCTCACCATCCCCCCAGCTAGTCTACGAGCAGTACTTC.

The chain couples TRBV5-1 to TRBJ2-1; the D gene is possibly TRBD1 (6 bases). Germline V lookup: CDR1 SGHRS, CDR2 YFSETQ. Trimming shortened V by 0 bases and J by 0 bases, and 13 bases separated the two germline ends. The CDR3 totals 17 residues. This chain's CDR3 is CASSLVTGTNSYNEQFF. The CDR3 DNA is TGCGCCAGCAGCTTGGTAACCGGGACAAACTCCTACAATGAGCAGTTCTTC.

The chain couples TRBV11-3 to TRBJ2-7; the D gene is possibly TRBD1 (6 bases). The V and J ends lost 2 bases and 5 bases respectively, with 13 bases between them. Per germline, CDR1 SGHNT and CDR2 YENEEA. The CDR3 sequence is 14 residues long. CDR3 coding DNA: TGTGCCAGCAGCTTAATTTACAGGGCCCACGAGCAGTACTTC. Amino acid sequence: CASSLIYRAHEQYF.

This rearrangement joins TRBV7-8 to TRBJ1-1, with D perhaps TRBD1 (5 bases). Deletions cut 8 bases from V and 2 bases from J, with 21 bases between. The CDR3 has 16 residues. Per the germline V gene, CDR1 is SGHVS and CDR2 is FQNEAQ. In nucleotides, the CDR3 is TGTGCCAGCGGACCCTCCCGTGGCAGGGCCAACACTGAAGCTTTCTTT. This encodes CASGPSRGRANTEAFF.

This clone was found once. J is TRBJ1-1 and V is TRBV6-5, with TRBD1 matching over 7 bases. CDR3 length equals 14 residues. Germline values: CDR1 MNHEY, CDR2 SVGAGI. After removal of 7 bases from V and 1 base from J, the junction contained 6 bases not matched to a gene. The CDR3 spells CASNFGTANTEAFF. DNA of the CDR3: TGTGCCAGCAACTTCGGGACAGCGAACACTGAAGCTTTCTTT.

The V and J genes are TRBV5-1 and TRBJ2-7, with D perhaps TRBD2 (6 bases). The CDR3 is 13 residues long. The germline V and J ends were trimmed by 5 bases and 1 base, with 10 bases remaining between them. The germline gives CDR1 SGHRS, CDR2 YFSETQ. Here the CDR3 reads CASRIAASYEQYF. The CDR3 DNA reads TGCGCCAGCAGGATAGCGGCTTCCTACGAGCAGTACTTC.

The J gene is TRBJ2-1, the V gene TRBV27, with 8 bases aligning to TRBD2. Trimming removed 2 bases from V and 3 bases from J; junction bases left unmatched: 9. The CDR3 length is 17 residues. Germline CDR1 and CDR2: MNHEY and SMNVEV (reference sequence). The CDR3 sequence: CASSLKESGLDYNEQFF. The CDR3 bases are TGTGCCAGCAGTTTAAAAGAATCGGGACTAGACTACAATGAGCAGTTCTTC.

This clone was recorded a few times. This chain links TRBV19 with TRBJ1-4; D is uncertain. V lost 2 bases and J lost 4, with 8 bases in between. The V gene's germline CDR1 is LNHDA and CDR2 SQIVND (reference sequence). CDR3 length: 14 residues. CDR3 region: CASSITPLNEKLFF. The CDR3 region has the DNA TGTGCCAGTAGTATAACTCCGCTTAATGAAAAACTGTTTTTT.

This sequence joins TRBV4-1 and TRBJ1-4; a possible D gene is TRBD1 (6 bases). Per the germline V gene, CDR1 is MGHRA and CDR2 is YSYEKL. The length of the CDR3 is 13 residues. Trimming removed 2 bases at V and 7 bases at J, with 8 bases between. The CDR3 nucleotides are TGCGCCAGCAGCCAAATCAGGGGTGAAAAACTGTTTTTT. Its translation is CASSQIRGEKLFF.

This clone has only a few counts. This chain uses TRBV2 with TRBJ2-3, with 8 bases matching TRBD2. The CDR3 consists of 13 residues. CDR1 is SNHLY and CDR2 is FYNNEI in the germline V gene. The V segment lost 8 bases and the J segment 0 bases; nucleotides outside the gene matches: 1. Here the CDR3 DNA reads TGTGCCAGCGCTAGCGGGAGCACAGATACGCAGTATTTT. Amino acid sequence: CASASGSTDTQYF.

The chain carries TRBV28 and TRBJ2-2, with D perhaps TRBD2 (6 bases). The CDR3 is made up of 16 amino acids. Trimming removed 7 bases at V and 3 bases at J, with 18 bases between. The germline gives CDR1 MDHEN, CDR2 SYDVKM. The CDR3 region has the DNA TGTGCCAGCACTGCTCTGGGGGGTCGGTACACCGGGGAGCTGTTTTTT. The encoded protein is CASTALGGRYTGELFF. Filled out from reference TRBV28 and TRBJ2-2, the complete variable domain reads DVKVTQSSRYLVKRTGEKVFLECVQDMDHENMFWYRQDPGLGLRLIYFSYDVKMKEKGDIPEGYSVSREKKERFSLILESASTNQTSMYLCASTALGGRYTGELFFGEGSRLTVL.

The CDR3 DNA follows: TGTGCCAGCAGTCCCCGACGGGCCTACGAGCAGTACTTC. It codes for CASSPRRAYEQYF. This chain connects TRBV6-6 to TRBJ2-7; D is undetermined. Germline V gene sequence: CDR1 MNHNY, CDR2 SVGAGI (reference sequence). The V end lost 5 bases, the J end lost 2 bases, and 10 bases lay between the germline ends. The CDR3 length is 13 residues.

J is TRBJ2-7 and V is TRBV10-3; TRBD1 aligns across 8 bases. The CDR3 is made up of 14 amino acids. Per the germline V gene, CDR1 is ENHRY and CDR2 is SYGVKD. V gave up 6 bases and J gave up 0 bases; unmatched junction bases: 4. CDR3 nucleotides: TGTGCCATCAGGAGGGACAGGTTCTCCTACGAGCAGTACTTC. Its translation is CAIRRDRFSYEQYF.

The V gene is TRBV6-5, the J gene TRBJ1-1; a weak D match, TRBD1 (5 bases). CDR3 length equals 15 residues. The germline V gene has CDR1 MNHEY and CDR2 SVGAGI. V lost 0 bases and J lost 4, with 12 bases in between. In nucleotides, the CDR3 is TGTGCCAGCAGTTACTCCCGACAGACGAGCACTGAAGCTTTCTTT. Residues: CASSYSRQTSTEAFF.

The chain couples TRBV6-1 to TRBJ1-5, with 7 nucleotides matching TRBD1. Germline lookup yields CDR1 MNHNS and CDR2 SASEGT. The CDR3 covers 19 residues. The trim removed 2 bases at V and 0 bases at J, leaving 13 bases unmatched. CDR3 coding DNA: TGTGCCAGCAGTGAACCTAGACAGGGAAACCCATTTAGCAATCAGCCCCAGCATTTT. Translated, it gives CASSEPRQGNPFSNQPQHF.

This clone has just one count. The chain combines TRBV11-2 with TRBJ1-4, with TRBD1 matching over 10 bases. CDR1 SGHAT and CDR2 FQNNGV come from the germline V gene. This CDR3 spans 16 amino acids. Unmatched junction bases numbered 10, after V lost 5 bases and J lost 7 bases. CDR3 in DNA: TGTGCCAGCAGCCCTGGACAGGGGGGGGTAGCTGAAAAACTGTTTTTT. Translating it yields CASSPGQGGVAEKLFF.

The genes are TRBV28 and TRBJ1-1; the D is unclear. CDR3 length: 13 residues. Trimming left V 6 bases short and J 11 bases short, with 19 bases between. In germline, CDR1 is MDHEN, CDR2 SYDVKM. The CDR3 nucleotides read TGTGCCAGCAGCGCGGGATCCCCCCCGAGGGCTTTCTTT. It encodes CASSAGSPPRAFF.

CDR3 loop: CASSMTGGNTEAFF. CDR3 nucleotide sequence: TGTGCCAGCAGTATGACAGGGGGCAACACTGAAGCTTTCTTT. The rearrangement links TRBV7-9 to TRBJ1-1; 10 bases map to TRBD1. After removal of 6 bases from V and 2 bases from J, the junction contained 3 bases not matched to a gene. CDR3 length: 14 amino acids. Germline V gives CDR1 SEHNR, CDR2 FQNEAQ (reference sequence).

There are a few counts of this clone. The V gene is TRBV18, the J gene TRBJ2-7; no clear D. CDR3 length equals 13 residues. Germline values: CDR1 KGHSH, CDR2 LQKENI. Trimming left V 5 bases short and J 6 bases short, with 14 bases between. This CDR3 is CASSSAPEREQYF. In DNA, the CDR3 is TGTGCCAGCTCAAGTGCCCCAGAGCGCGAGCAGTACTTC. Full variable domain (rest looked up from reference TRBV18 and TRBJ2-7): NAGVMQNPRHLVRRRGQEARLRCSPMKGHSHVYWYRQLPEEGLKFMVYLQKENIIDESGMPKERFSAEFPKEGPSILRIQQVVRGDSAAYFCASSSAPEREQYFGPGTRLTVT.

The J gene is TRBJ1-6, the V gene TRBV6-6; 7 bases fit TRBD1. The ends lost 1 base at V and 6 bases at J; junction bases unmatched: 6. The CDR3 is 16 amino acids. Germline CDR1 reads MNHNY; CDR2 reads SVGAGI (reference sequence). DNA of the CDR3: TGTGCCAGCAGTTACTTGGGGGGACAGCCTAATTCACCCCTCCACTTT. This codes for CASSYLGGQPNSPLHF.